The 27 T cell receptor beta chains presented below share a single source sample, sequenced in a study of cytomegalovirus exposure and HLA in healthy donors. This PCR relied on a set of 60 Vbeta primers and 13 Jbeta primers. TCRdb's table, derived via immunoSEQ multiplex PCR, lists solely in-frame clones and lacks some. The data hold about 140,000 clones, with 60% to 85% observed a single time. The sequencing sample was made of PBMCs. The receptors were sampled from a man aged 40-49 years in good health and CMV-seropositive.

The chain recombines TRBV28 with TRBJ2-3; TRBD1 agrees at 10 bases. V lost 7 bases to trimming and J lost 2 bases; unmatched junction nucleotides: 6. In germline, CDR1 is MDHEN, CDR2 SYDVKM. The CDR3 sequence is 15 residues long. CDR3 sequence: CASTPGQGYTDTQYF. The CDR3 DNA sequence: TGTGCCAGCACACCGGGACAGGGGTACACAGATACGCAGTATTTT.

This clone came up once. The chain employs TRBV7-2 and TRBJ2-5; 10 bases are shared with TRBD1. V lost 0 bases, J lost 5 bases, and 15 bases stayed unmatched. CDR3 length: 19 amino acids. CDR1 and CDR2 (germline): SGHTA, FQGNSA. CDR3 in DNA: TGTGCCAGCAGCTTAGCTTTTTCCGGGACAGGGGCTGTGGGGGAGACCCAGTACTTC. This sequence encodes CASSLAFSGTGAVGETQYF.

To note about this clone: At one boundary the junction diverges from the germline segment, which might be a read error. The sample contains more than one DNA sequence encoding this CDR3. This rearrangement joins TRBV28 to TRBJ1-6; D possibly corresponds to TRBD1 (5 bases). CDR3 length: 14 amino acids. CDR1 and CDR2 from the germline V gene are MDHEN and SYDVKM. The CDR3 region has the DNA TGTGCCAGCAGTTTGGCGACAGTCAATTCCCCCCTCCACTTT. This encodes CASSLATVNSPLHF.

The chain joins TRBV7-2 to TRBJ1-1, with TRBD1 matching over 7 bases. Germline trimming cut 7 bases from V and 3 bases from J; bases unmatched to any gene: 14. This CDR3 contains 16 residues. Germline V gives CDR1 SGHTA, CDR2 FQGNSA. For the CDR3, the DNA is TGTGCCAGCAACAAAAGAGGGGACAGTACTCACACTGAAGCTTTCTTT. Translation: CASNKRGDSTHTEAFF.

Only a few counts were recorded for this clone. This rearrangement joins TRBV7-3 to TRBJ2-5; TRBD1 agrees at 8 bases. Matching the DNA end better, TRBJ2-7 makes the J call doubtful. Germline-derived CDR1 and CDR2 are SGHTA and FQGTGA. The CDR3 extends over 14 amino acids. Here the CDR3 DNA reads TGTGCCAGCAGCTTAGGACAGGGTCACAACGAGCAGTACTTC. Its protein product is CASSLGQGHNEQYF.

The rearrangement uses TRBV28 and TRBJ1-2; 8 bases align to TRBD1. V shed 4 bases, J shed 5 bases, and the junction held 9 bases outside the gene matches. The CDR3 spans 15 residues. Germline V gene sequence: CDR1 MDHEN, CDR2 SYDVKM. The CDR3 nucleotides read TGTGCCAGCAGTTCCCAGGACAGGGCTAGATATGGCTACACCTTC. Its protein product is CASSSQDRARYGYTF.

The J gene is TRBJ2-3, the V gene TRBV13; D may be TRBD2 (6 bases). This CDR3 comprises 16 residues. Germline lookup yields CDR1 PRHDT and CDR2 FYEKMQ (reference sequence). Between the trimmed V and J ends, which lost 5 bases and 0 bases, there was a span of 15 bases. DNA for the CDR3: TGTGCCAGCAGCCGTAAGCGGGTAACTAGCACAGATACGCAGTATTTT. Residues: CASSRKRVTSTDTQYF.

V gene TRBV10-2 combines with J gene TRBJ1-2; 7 bases are a match to TRBD1. The CDR3 length is 11 residues. V lost 8 bases, J lost 8 bases, and 5 bases stayed unmatched. The germline gives CDR1 WSHSY, CDR2 SAAADI. CDR3 amino acids: CASGQGEGYTF. CDR3 DNA sequence: TGCGCCAGCGGGCAGGGGGAGGGCTACACCTTC.

The gene calls are TRBV30 and TRBJ1-1, with D possibly being TRBD1 (5 bases). This CDR3 is 12 amino acids long. V dropped 0 bases and J dropped 5 bases, with 7 bases sitting between them. Germline V gene sequence: CDR1 GTSNPN, CDR2 SVGIG (reference sequence). The CDR3 DNA sequence: TGTGCCTGGAGTGTCGGGGGAACTGAAGCTTTCTTT. Its protein product is CAWSVGGTEAFF.

The gene calls are TRBV6-5 and TRBJ1-2; D gene uncertain. V was cut by 7 bases and J by 4 bases, with 19 bases left in between. CDR3 size: 15 residues. In germline, CDR1 is MNHEY, CDR2 SVGAGI. CDR3 loop: CASIQSGSAAYGYTF. CDR3 bases: TGTGCCAGCATCCAAAGTGGTTCGGCGGCCTATGGCTACACCTTC.

The V and J genes are TRBV2 and TRBJ1-2; 7 nucleotides align to TRBD1. There are 14 residues in the CDR3. J lost 0 bases, V lost 6 bases, and 4 bases had no gene match. CDR1 is SNHLY, CDR2 FYNNEI, per germline. The DNA for the CDR3 is TGTGCCAGCAGGAGGACAGGATCTAACTATGGCTACACCTTC. Its protein is CASRRTGSNYGYTF.

The rearrangement links TRBV6-1 to TRBJ1-5, with D perhaps matching TRBD1 (5 bases). V lost 4 bases and J lost 1, with 14 bases in between. Germline V gene lookup returns CDR1 MNHNS and CDR2 SASEGT. There are 16 residues in the CDR3. In nucleotides, the CDR3 is TGTGCCAGCAGTGGTTCGCGGGGGTTAAGCAATCAGCCCCAGCATTTT. Amino acids: CASSGSRGLSNQPQHF.

The chain carries TRBV2 and TRBJ1-4; the D gene is possibly TRBD1 (6 bases). CDR3 size: 15 residues. With 9 bases removed from V and 0 bases from J, the gap between germline ends came to 14 bases. Germline lookup yields CDR1 SNHLY and CDR2 FYNNEI. Here the CDR3 DNA reads TGTGCCAGTCAAGGGACACCTGCAACTAATGAAAAACTGTTTTTT. The encoded protein is CASQGTPATNEKLFF.

This clone was detected only a few times. This chain joins TRBV19 and TRBJ2-1; 8 bases map to TRBD2. V trimming: 3 bases; J trimming: 14 bases; junction bases outside the gene matches: 9. CDR1 and CDR2 (germline): LNHDA, SQIVND (reference sequence). This CDR3 region has 13 residues. DNA of the CDR3: TGTGCCAGTAGTATTGACCCGGGACTAGAAAAGTTCTTC. Translated, it gives CASSIDPGLEKFF.

V is TRBV7-2 and J is TRBJ2-2; a weak D match, TRBD1 (5 bases). The length of the CDR3 is 18 residues. V was trimmed by 4 bases and J by 0 bases, leaving 18 bases between them. Germline values: CDR1 SGHTA, CDR2 FQGNSA. For the CDR3, the DNA is TGTGCCAGCAGCTCCCACCGGTGGGGCCACGCGAACACCGGGGAGCTGTTTTTT. It yields the protein CASSSHRWGHANTGELFF.

The J gene is TRBJ1-5, the V gene TRBV28; D is possibly TRBD1 (5 bases). Germline CDR1 reads MDHEN; CDR2 reads SYDVKM. The ends were cut back, 2 bases at V and 0 bases at J, with 14 bases in the middle. This CDR3 comprises 17 residues. The CDR3 DNA follows: TGTGCCAGCAGTTTACAGTTACTCAGGGATAGCAATCAGCCCCAGCATTTT. Protein: CASSLQLLRDSNQPQHF.

The rearrangement links TRBV7-9 to TRBJ2-7; D not resolved. The CDR3 loop spans 14 amino acids. V was pared by 5 bases and J by 2 bases, with 13 bases between. The germline gives CDR1 SEHNR, CDR2 FQNEAQ (reference sequence). In DNA, the CDR3 is TGTGCCAGCAGCCCAGCTGAGGAGACCTACGAGCAGTACTTC. It is translated as CASSPAEETYEQYF.

This chain uses TRBV5-8 with TRBJ2-3; D unresolved. Germline V gene sequence: CDR1 SGHTS, CDR2 YDEGEE. The CDR3 is 15 amino acids. Trimming removed 0 bases at V and 2 bases at J, with 10 bases between. The CDR3 reads CASSLGLEFTDTQYF. The CDR3 DNA is TGTGCCAGCAGCTTGGGACTGGAATTCACAGATACGCAGTATTTT.

V and J are TRBV10-1 and TRBJ2-7, with 10 bases fitting TRBD1. Germline lookup yields CDR1 WNHNN and CDR2 SYGVQD (reference sequence). The junction had 14 bases not matched to a gene; V was cut back by 9 bases and J by 3 bases. This CDR3 region has 16 residues. Written as DNA, the CDR3 is TGCGCCAGTAGGATCTTCCCGGGACAGGGGTTCTACGAGCAGTACTTC. It is translated as CASRIFPGQGFYEQYF.

The chain uses TRBV6-1 and TRBJ2-5, with D perhaps matching TRBD2 (6 bases). The germline V and J ends were trimmed by 1 base and 5 bases, with 11 bases remaining between them. This CDR3 comprises 14 residues. CDR1 MNHNS and CDR2 SASEGT come from the germline V gene. CDR3 sequence reads: CASSEEKGTETQYF. The CDR3 bases are TGTGCCAGCAGTGAAGAAAAAGGGACTGAGACCCAGTACTTC.

J is TRBJ1-5 and V is TRBV18; D gene unclear. The CDR3 is 14 residues long. Per germline, CDR1 KGHSH and CDR2 LQKENI. V lost 2 bases and J 10 bases, leaving 15 bases between the germline ends. The CDR3 is CASSPSVAANPQHF. In DNA, the CDR3 is TGTGCCAGCTCACCATCGGTCGCTGCTAATCCCCAGCATTTT.

This clone occurred a few times. The rearrangement uses TRBV7-2 and TRBJ1-2; 9 positions agree with TRBD1. From germline, CDR1 is SGHTA and CDR2 FQGNSA. Trimming took 2 bases from V and 1 from J; bases not matched to a gene: 14. This CDR3 region has 19 residues. The CDR3 nucleotides read TGTGCCAGCAGCTTACCCCCGAGTAGGAGGACAGGGGATAACTATGGCTACACCTTC. It is translated as CASSLPPSRRTGDNYGYTF.

The V gene is TRBV7-8, the J gene TRBJ1-5, with D maybe TRBD1 (5 bases). The V end lost 1 base, the J end lost 3 bases, and 16 bases lay between the germline ends. Germline V gives CDR1 SGHVS, CDR2 FQNEAQ. The CDR3 is 17 amino acids. The CDR3 here is CASSLGGTRRTNQPQHF. CDR3 bases: TGTGCCAGCAGCTTAGGGGGCACGAGAAGAACCAATCAGCCCCAGCATTTT.

V and J are TRBV11-2 and TRBJ1-6; D is undetermined. Germline assignment: CDR1 SGHAT and CDR2 FQNNGV. CDR3 length equals 15 residues. V lost 5 bases to trimming and J lost 4 bases, with 12 bases between them. Here the CDR3 reads CASSPTTVYNSPLHF. CDR3 DNA sequence: TGTGCCAGCAGCCCGACTACGGTTTATAATTCACCCCTCCACTTT. Complete variable domain (other parts from reference TRBV11-2 and TRBJ1-6): EAGVAQSPRYKIIEKRQSVAFWCNPISGHATLYWYQQILGQGPKLLIQFQNNGVVDDSQLPKDRFSAERLKGVDSTLKIQPAKLEDSAVYLCASSPTTVYNSPLHFGNGTRLTVT.

V and J are TRBV18 and TRBJ2-1; D may be TRBD1 (6 bases). Trimming took 3 bases from V and 6 from J, leaving 21 bases between them. The germline gives CDR1 KGHSH, CDR2 LQKENI. This CDR3 has 17 amino acids. The CDR3 bases are TGTGCCAGCTCACCGGTCCAACAGGGAAGCTCGGGCAATGAGCAGTTCTTC. This codes for CASSPVQQGSSGNEQFF.

This clone was detected a few times. The chain recombines TRBV19 with TRBJ1-5; 8 positions match TRBD1. This CDR3 has 17 amino acids. Unmatched junction bases numbered 12, after V lost 3 bases and J lost 5 bases. The germline V gene encodes CDR1 LNHDA and CDR2 SQIVND (reference sequence). The CDR3 reads CASSIQGASVGYQPQHF. Here the CDR3 DNA reads TGTGCCAGTAGTATCCAGGGGGCATCAGTAGGGTATCAGCCCCAGCATTTT.

V gene TRBV29-1 combines with J gene TRBJ2-1, with 9 bases matching TRBD1. Per germline, CDR1 SQVTM and CDR2 ANQGSEA. The V and J ends lost 3 bases and 4 bases, in that order; junction bases with no gene match: 19. This CDR3 has 19 residues. CDR3 nucleotides: TGCAGCGTTGATATCTTGATGTTACAGGGGGCAATATTATACAATGAGCAGTTCTTC. Its protein product is CSVDILMLQGAILYNEQFF.